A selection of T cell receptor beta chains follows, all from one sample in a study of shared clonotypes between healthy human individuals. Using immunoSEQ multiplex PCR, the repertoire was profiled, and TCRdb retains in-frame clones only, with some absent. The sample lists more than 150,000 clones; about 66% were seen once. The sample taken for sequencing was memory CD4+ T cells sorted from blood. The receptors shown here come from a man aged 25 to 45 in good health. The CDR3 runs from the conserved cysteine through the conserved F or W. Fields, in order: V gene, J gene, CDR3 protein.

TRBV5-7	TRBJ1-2	CASSSLVQGSQYGYTF
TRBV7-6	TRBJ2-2	CASSPDFGGSKELFF
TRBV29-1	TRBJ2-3	CSVDPGRDTQYF
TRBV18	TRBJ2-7	CASSDETGPQGREQYF
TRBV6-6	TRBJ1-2	CASSYLTGDDYTF
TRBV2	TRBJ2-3	CASSGRTGATDTQYF
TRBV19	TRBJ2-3	CASSNPGRTDTQYF
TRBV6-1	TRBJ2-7	CASSFLAGEQYF
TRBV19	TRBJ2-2	CASRGTGDTGELFF
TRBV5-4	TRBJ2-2	CASTGASYTGELFF
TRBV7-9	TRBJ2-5	CASSLARVAGDEETQYF
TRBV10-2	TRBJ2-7	CASSEVGLAGGTYEQYF
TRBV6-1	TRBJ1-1	CASSPIGYNTLYAFF
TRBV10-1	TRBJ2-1	CASSPLGTGLQEQFF
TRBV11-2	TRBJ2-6	CASTLTGANVLTF
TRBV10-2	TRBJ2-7	CASTEGRNEQYF
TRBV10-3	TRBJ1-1	CAISERAPETEAFF
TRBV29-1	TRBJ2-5	CSVGFGGMMAETQYF
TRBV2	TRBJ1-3	CASSPTPGNTIYF
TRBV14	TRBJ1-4	CASSQDSQGREKLFF
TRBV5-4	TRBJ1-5	CASSREGGTGSQPQHF
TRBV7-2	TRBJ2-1	CASSPGLAGGQFF
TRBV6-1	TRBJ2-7	CASARGGSYEQYF
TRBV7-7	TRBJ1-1	CASRRLDVGHMNTEAFF
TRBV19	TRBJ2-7	CATRQGRYEQYF
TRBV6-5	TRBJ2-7	CASSSRGQGHEQYF
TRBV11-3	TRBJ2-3	CASSPGGEDTQYF
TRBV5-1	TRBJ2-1	CASSPDNYNEQFF
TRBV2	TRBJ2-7	CASSPQSGSSYEQYF
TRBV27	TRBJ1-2	CASSFLLQDRANGYTF
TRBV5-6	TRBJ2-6	CASSLVGQALSGANVLTF
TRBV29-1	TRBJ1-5	CSVGGGVNQPQHF
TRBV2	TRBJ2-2	CAGNGLVGELFF
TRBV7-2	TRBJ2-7	CASSLFAYEQYF
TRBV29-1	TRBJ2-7	CSVFIAASEQYF
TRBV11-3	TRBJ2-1	CASSFLAGSYNEQFF
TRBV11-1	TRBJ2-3	CASSSKGTGGYSLDTQYF
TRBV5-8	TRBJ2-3	CASRRRSGTDTQYF
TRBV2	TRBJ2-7	CASSKSGSGYEQYF
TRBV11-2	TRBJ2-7	CASSSPPEANEQYF